This T cell receptor (beta chain) was sequenced during a study of graft-versus-host responses after intestinal transplantation. Study details: Those transplanted obtained multivisceral, liver-intestinal, or isolated intestinal grafts. Uniformly, recipients were administered anti-thymocyte globulin induction with subsequent tacrolimus and steroids for two to three years. Study results and caveats: Detected in recipient marrow were GvH clones, some of which were first observed in ileum or blood. Early post-transplant HvG declines tracked with peak circulating GvH clone levels.

Profiled with immunoSEQ multiplex PCR; TCRdb holds only in-frame clones, not every one. The repertoire includes tens of thousands of clones, around 82% of them detected once, and 0.93% sits in the top ten. Note on this clone: The antigen is not known.

The V gene lost 0 bases and the J gene lost 5 bases, with 13 bases spanning the gap. This CDR3 region has 15 residues. Germline V lookup: CDR1 MNHEY, CDR2 SVGAGI. This specimen was unstimulated CD8+ T cells sorted from spleen or lymph node cells, taken before transplant. The genes are TRBV6-5 and TRBJ1-2; unclear D gene. This clonotype was sampled from a human donor who was the organ donor for an intestinal transplant. The chain's CDR3 is CASSYSRVSPYGYTF. The CDR3 coding sequence is TGTGCCAGCAGTTACTCAAGGGTCTCTCCGTATGGCTACACCTTC.